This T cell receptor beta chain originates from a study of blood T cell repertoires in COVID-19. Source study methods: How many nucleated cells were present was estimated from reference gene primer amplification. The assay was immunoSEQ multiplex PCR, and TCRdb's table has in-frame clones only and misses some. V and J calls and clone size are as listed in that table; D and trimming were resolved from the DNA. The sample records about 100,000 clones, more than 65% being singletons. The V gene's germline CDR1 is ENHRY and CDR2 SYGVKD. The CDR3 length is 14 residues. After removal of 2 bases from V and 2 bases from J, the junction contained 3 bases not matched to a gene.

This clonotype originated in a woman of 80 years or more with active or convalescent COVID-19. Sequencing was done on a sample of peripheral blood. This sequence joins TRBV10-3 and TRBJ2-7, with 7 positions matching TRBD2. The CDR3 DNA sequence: TGTGCCATCAGTGAGCTAGCGGACACCTACGAGCAGTACTTC. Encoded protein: CAISELADTYEQYF.